A single sample is the source of the 28 T cell receptor beta chains below, sequenced in a study of T-cell reconstitution after alpha-beta-depleted transplantation in children. Molecular barcoding with unique molecular identifiers was used for the TCRbeta library. One entry per CDR3 protein, called by TCRdb with MiXCR from the PCR reads. This sample has about 120,000 distinct CDR3 sequences, with around 10% found just once. The sample in question was PBMCs from the stem cell graft donor, obtained from the stem cell graft. The receptors were gathered from a human donor who donated a stem cell graft to a child with acute lymphoblastic leukemia.

There are many counts of this clonotype. This sequence joins TRBV12-3 or TRBV12-4 and TRBJ2-2, with D uncertain. V was cut by 5 bases and J by 5 bases, with 9 bases left in between. This CDR3 is 13 amino acids long. CDR3 protein: CASSMTGTGELFF. In nucleotides, the CDR3 is TGTGCCAGCAGTATGACTGGGACCGGGGAGCTGTTTTTT.

The chain uses TRBV4-3 and TRBJ1-2; 7 bases map to TRBD1. This CDR3 contains 14 residues. Unmatched junction bases numbered 7, after V lost 1 base and J lost 8 bases. Germline V lookup: CDR1 LGHNA, CDR2 YSLEER. This chain's CDR3 is CASSQGEGARGYTF. CDR3 nucleotides: TGCGCCAGCAGCCAAGGGGAGGGGGCAAGAGGCTACACCTTC.

This clonotype came up many times. The rearrangement links TRBV12-3 or TRBV12-4 to TRBJ2-3; TRBD2 is a possible D gene (6 bases). The CDR3 runs to 15 residues. V lost 2 bases, J lost 3 bases, and 12 bases lay in between. CDR3 nucleotides: TGTGCCAGCAGTTTATTAGCGGCGGTTACAGATACGCAGTATTTT. Amino acids: CASSLLAAVTDTQYF.

This clonotype occurred many times. The genes are TRBV12-3 or TRBV12-4 and TRBJ2-1; TRBD2 is a possible D gene (5 bases). Trimming cost V 5 bases and J 2 bases, with 16 bases left between them. The CDR3 sequence is 16 residues long. In DNA, the CDR3 is TGTGCCAGCAGTGGATCGGTAGCGATTGCCTACAATGAGCAGTTCTTC. It codes for CASSGSVAIAYNEQFF.

Ten or more counts support this clonotype. This chain links TRBV6-2 or TRBV6-3 with TRBJ1-2, with TRBD1 matching over 7 bases. CDR3 size: 20 residues. Germline V gives CDR1 MNHEY, CDR2 SVGEGT. V gave up 0 bases and J gave up 4 bases; unmatched junction bases: 20. The CDR3 here is CASSYSSMGGGQLAPYGYTF. CDR3 bases: TGTGCCAGCAGTTACTCGTCTATGGGTGGGGGACAGCTCGCTCCCTATGGCTACACCTTC.

This clonotype was observed many times. The genes are TRBV7-8 and TRBJ2-3; D is unclear. The V and J ends lost 1 base and 0 bases respectively, with 8 bases between them. Germline V gives CDR1 SGHVS, CDR2 FQNEAQ. This CDR3 is 15 amino acids long. In nucleotides, the CDR3 is TGTGCCAGCAGCTTAGTTTGGGGAAGCACAGATACGCAGTATTTT. Residues: CASSLVWGSTDTQYF.

Many counts were recorded for this clonotype. This chain links TRBV20-1 with TRBJ2-7; D is uncertain. Germline CDR1 reads DFQATT; CDR2 reads SNEGSKA (reference sequence). V was clipped by 1 base and J by 5 bases, with 3 bases between them. The CDR3 loop spans 10 amino acids. The CDR3 coding sequence is TGCAGTGCTAGAGTAGACGAGCAGTACTTC. This gives the protein CSARVDEQYF.

This clonotype was detected ten times or more. The chain employs TRBV9 and TRBJ2-1; tentatively, D is TRBD1 or TRBD2 (5 bases each). The CDR3 length is 15 residues. Germline CDR1 and CDR2: SGDLS and YYNGEE. V shed 3 bases and J shed 7 bases, with 17 bases lying between them. The CDR3 reads CASSAGQGDVNEQFF. CDR3 DNA sequence: TGTGCCAGCAGCGCTGGACAAGGGGACGTGAATGAGCAGTTCTTC.

In its sample, this clonotype was seen many times. The chain is built from TRBV7-6 and TRBJ1-2; TRBD1 aligns across 9 bases. Germline values: CDR1 SGHVS, CDR2 FNYEAQ. CDR3 length equals 15 residues. After removal of 1 base from V and 4 bases from J, the junction contained 4 bases not matched to a gene. In DNA, the CDR3 is TGTGCCAGCAGCTTAGGGACAGGGGACGGCTATGGCTACACCTTC. Its protein is CASSLGTGDGYGYTF.

The V call is TRBV15, the J call TRBJ1-1; TRBD1 agrees at 9 bases. The CDR3 spans 14 residues. Trimming took 2 bases from V and 6 from J; bases not matched to a gene: 4. From germline, CDR1 is LNHNV and CDR2 YYDKDF (reference sequence). The CDR3 DNA reads as TGTGCCACCAGCAGATCGGGACAGGGCGCTGAAGCTTTCTTT. Its protein is CATSRSGQGAEAFF.

This clonotype was observed many times. J is TRBJ1-5 and V is TRBV20-1; no definite D call. The germline V gene has CDR1 DFQATT and CDR2 SNEGSKA (reference sequence). V was pared by 0 bases and J by 2 bases, with 11 bases between. The CDR3 has 15 amino acids. CDR3 bases: TGCAGTGCTAGAGAACCGGGGTATCGCAATCAGCCCCAGCATTTT. Its protein is CSAREPGYRNQPQHF.

This clonotype came up many times. The rearrangement uses TRBV15 and TRBJ2-7, with 8 bases aligning to TRBD2. With V trimmed by 5 bases and J by 1 base, 4 bases remained unmatched. The CDR3 consists of 14 residues. Per germline, CDR1 LNHNV and CDR2 YYDKDF (reference sequence). The CDR3 coding sequence is TGTGCCACCAGCCTCGGGACTAGATCCTACGAGCAGTACTTC. Protein: CATSLGTRSYEQYF. Filled out from reference TRBV15 and TRBJ2-7, the complete variable domain reads DAMVIQNPRYQVTQFGKPVTLSCSQTLNHNVMYWYQQKSSQAPKLLFHYYDKDFNNEADTPDNFQSRRPNTSFCFLDIRSPGLGDTAMYLCATSLGTRSYEQYFGPGTRLTVT.

This clonotype was seen ten or more times. This chain joins TRBV20-1 and TRBJ1-5; possibly TRBD1 for D (5 bases). The CDR3 runs 15 residues. The V end was cut by 5 bases, the J end by 0 bases, with 14 bases between. Germline assignment: CDR1 DFQATT and CDR2 SNEGSKA (reference sequence). The DNA of the CDR3 is TGCAGTGCTCTAGGGGTGGAGCTTAGCAATCAGCCCCAGCATTTT. Protein product: CSALGVELSNQPQHF.

This clonotype came up many times. The rearrangement joins TRBV3-1 to TRBJ2-5, with D possibly TRBD2 on 6 matching bases. The V gene lost 2 bases and the J gene lost 1 base, with 8 bases spanning the gap. The CDR3 spans 14 residues. CDR1 LGHDT and CDR2 YNNKEL come from the germline V gene (reference sequence). The CDR3 loop is CASSQSGLQETQYF. In nucleotides, the CDR3 is TGTGCCAGCAGCCAATCGGGACTCCAAGAGACCCAGTACTTC.

With respect to this clonotype: Possible read error: a much larger clone is one base away. The V call is TRBV30, the J call TRBJ2-7, with 7 nucleotides matching TRBD2. Germline V gene sequence: CDR1 GTSNPN, CDR2 SVGIG (reference sequence). The trim removed 5 bases at V and 7 bases at J, leaving 5 bases unmatched. The CDR3 loop spans 11 amino acids. Here the CDR3 DNA reads TGTGCCTGGGGTGGCGGGGGAGAGCAGTACTTC. This encodes CAWGGGGEQYF.

The sample holds one count of this clonotype. This may be a read error: a much more frequent sequence differs by one nucleotide. CDR3 in amino acids: CASSTSSGGLNEQFF. DNA of the CDR3: TGCGCCAGCAGCACCTCTAGCGGGGGGCTAAATGAGCAGTTCTTC. The chain joins TRBV5-1 to TRBJ2-1; 11 bases are a match to TRBD2. This CDR3 region has 15 residues. Looked up from germline, CDR1 is SGHRS and CDR2 is YFSETQ. V was pared by 4 bases and J by 7 bases, with 7 bases of the junction left unmatched.

There are many counts of this clonotype. The gene calls are TRBV20-1 and TRBJ2-1; D might be TRBD2 (5 bases). The length of the CDR3 is 14 residues. Germline CDR1 DFQATT, CDR2 SNEGSKA (reference sequence). V gave up 0 bases and J gave up 10 bases, with 16 bases separating them. CDR3 region: CSARDIELVYEQFF. CDR3 nucleotide sequence: TGCAGTGCTAGAGATATTGAACTAGTGTACGAGCAGTTCTTC.

At least ten counts were recorded for this clonotype. This chain connects TRBV7-2 to TRBJ2-7; 13 nucleotides line up with TRBD2. The J segment lost 3 bases and the V segment lost 1 base, leaving 0 bases of the junction unmatched. The CDR3 is 15 residues long. CDR1 SGHTA and CDR2 FQGNSA come from the germline V gene. The CDR3 reads CASSLGTSGGYEQYF. CDR3 DNA: TGTGCCAGCAGCTTAGGGACTAGCGGGGGCTACGAGCAGTACTTC.

Concerning this clonotype itself: A read error is possible here, since a much larger clone lies one base away. The chain has TRBV12-3 or TRBV12-4 and TRBJ2-7, with TRBD1 matching over 9 bases. CDR3 length: 14 amino acids. The J segment lost 3 bases and the V segment lost 8 bases, leaving 8 bases of the junction unmatched. The DNA of the CDR3 is TGTGCCAGCTGTCCACGGGACAGGGACTACGAGCAGTACTTC. Translation: CASCPRDRDYEQYF.

This clonotype was detected ten times or more. The chain uses TRBV12-3 or TRBV12-4 and TRBJ2-3, with D unresolved. The CDR3 runs 14 residues. Trimming took 5 bases from V and 4 from J, leaving 13 bases between them. The CDR3 sequence is CASSPGRWADTQYF. CDR3 DNA: TGTGCCAGCAGTCCCGGTCGGTGGGCAGATACGCAGTATTTT.

This clonotype was recorded at least ten times. The chain joins TRBV7-2 to TRBJ2-1, with TRBD1 matching over 10 bases. J was trimmed by 0 bases and V by 5 bases; bases with no gene match: 4. The CDR3 covers 16 residues. CDR1 SGHTA and CDR2 FQGNSA come from the germline V gene. In DNA, the CDR3 is TGTGCCAGCAGCCCGCGGGACAGGGGCTCCTACAATGAGCAGTTCTTC. Residues: CASSPRDRGSYNEQFF.

This clonotype was picked up many times. This chain's CDR3 is CASSPNPVGAGDEQFF. The CDR3 coding sequence is TGTGCCAGCAGCCCCAATCCGGTGGGAGCGGGAGATGAGCAGTTCTTC. The J gene is TRBJ2-1, the V gene TRBV7-2; 8 bases map to TRBD2. CDR3 length: 16 residues. Trimming cost V 5 bases and J 8 bases; bases outside gene matches: 14. Germline V lookup: CDR1 SGHTA, CDR2 FQGNSA.

Many counts were recorded for this clonotype. The chain uses TRBV11-3 and TRBJ1-1; D ambiguous. V lost 1 base and J lost 5, with 8 bases in between. CDR3 length: 13 residues. Germline V gives CDR1 SGHNT, CDR2 YENEEA. CDR3 amino acids: CASSLGRRTEAFF. For the CDR3, the DNA is TGTGCCAGCAGCTTAGGTCGTCGAACTGAAGCTTTCTTT.

V gene TRBV30 combines with J gene TRBJ2-1, with 7 bases that match TRBD1. The ends lost 4 bases at V and 6 bases at J; junction bases unmatched: 9. CDR3 length equals 14 residues. The germline V gene has CDR1 GTSNPN and CDR2 SVGIG (reference sequence). Written as DNA, the CDR3 is TGTGCCTGGAACCCGGGACAGAGGGGCAATGAGCAGTTCTTC. Its protein is CAWNPGQRGNEQFF.

This clonotype was recorded at least ten times. The genes are TRBV12-3 or TRBV12-4 and TRBJ1-6; D gene unclear. The CDR3 totals 17 residues. The germline V and J ends were trimmed by 5 bases and 3 bases, with 17 bases remaining between them. The CDR3 loop is CASSPRPSGYYNSPLHF. CDR3 nucleotides: TGTGCCAGCAGTCCTCGCCCTTCGGGGTACTATAATTCACCCCTCCACTTT.

Ten or more counts support this clonotype. The rearrangement uses TRBV20-1 and TRBJ2-5; 9 bases match TRBD2. With 0 bases clipped from V and 4 bases from J, the junction kept 3 bases outside the gene matches. CDR1 and CDR2 from the germline V gene are DFQATT and SNEGSKA (reference sequence). CDR3 length equals 14 residues. In DNA form, the CDR3 reads TGCAGTGCTAGAGATAGCGGGAGAAGAGAGACCCAGTACTTC. It is translated as CSARDSGRRETQYF.

This clonotype was detected many times. The chain joins TRBV20-1 to TRBJ1-2, with D maybe TRBD1 (6 bases). V lost 7 bases and J lost 2, with 29 bases in between. Germline values: CDR1 DFQATT, CDR2 SNEGSKA (reference sequence). This CDR3 has 18 amino acids. This CDR3 is CSVPEAGTRTKRNYGYTF. CDR3 DNA: TGCAGTGTCCCGGAGGCTGGGACAAGGACCAAACGAAACTATGGCTACACCTTC.

This clonotype has at least ten counts. The J gene is TRBJ2-5, the V gene TRBV24-1; TRBD1 agrees at 7 bases. The CDR3 spans 17 residues. Germline values: CDR1 KGHDR, CDR2 SFDVKD. The V segment lost 3 bases and the J segment 0 bases; nucleotides outside the gene matches: 9. The CDR3 sequence: CATSDDPHRGHQETQYF. DNA for the CDR3: TGTGCCACCAGTGATGACCCCCATAGGGGGCACCAAGAGACCCAGTACTTC.